This T cell receptor beta chain comes out of a study of cytotoxic CD8 clonotypes in ibrutinib-treated CLL. Study information: There were roughly twelve relapsed/refractory patients and around 15 treatment-naive patients, and fewer than 18 were IGHV unmutated. Each sample contained, on average, under 270,000 productive templates and 94,000 or so productive rearrangements.

Profiled with immunoSEQ multiplex PCR; TCRdb holds only in-frame clones, not every one. The sample lists approximately 150,000 clones, 70% to 85% occurring once. The TCR was taken from a human donor with chronic lymphocytic leukemia. The sample consisted of PBMCs, taken after 24 months of ibrutinib treatment.

The CDR3: CASGAEQQNTEAFF. CDR3 nucleotides: TGTGCCAGCGGCGCTGAACAGCAGAACACTGAAGCTTTCTTT. This chain joins TRBV9 and TRBJ1-1; D uncertain. V was trimmed by 7 bases and J by 1 base, leaving 14 bases between them. The CDR3 totals 14 residues. Germline CDR1 and CDR2: SGDLS and YYNGEE. Based on the CDR3 plus reference TRBV9 and TRBJ1-1, the full variable domain is DSGVTQTPKHLITATGQRVTLRCSPRSGDLSVYWYQQSLDQGLQFLIQYYNGEERAKGNILERFSAQQFPDLHSELNLSSLELGDSALYFCASGAEQQNTEAFFGQGTRLTVV.